Below are 4 T cell receptor beta chains sequenced from a single sample in a study of patients and donors after allogeneic stem cell transplantation. TCRdb analysed the RT-PCR reads with MiXCR anew, one entry per CDR3 protein. The data show thousands of distinct CDR3 sequences, approximately 12% seen once. Sequencing input: blood, either unsorted or a sorted T cell fraction (not recorded which). The receptors come from a human donor who was either an allogeneic HSCT recipient or a stem cell or donor lymphocyte infusion donor (not recorded which). It is not recorded whose cells these are; they may come from a transplant donor.

This clonotype was observed many times. This chain links TRBV15 with TRBJ2-7; D is possibly TRBD1 (6 bases). V dropped 1 base and J dropped 2 bases, with 9 bases sitting between them. The germline gives CDR1 LNHNV, CDR2 YYDKDF (reference sequence). CDR3 length: 14 residues. This chain's CDR3 is CATSRGGQAYEQYF. The CDR3 DNA reads as TGTGCCACCAGCAGAGGGGGACAAGCCTACGAGCAGTACTTC.

V is TRBV11-2 and J is TRBJ2-3; D possibly corresponds to TRBD2 (6 bases). The germline V gene encodes CDR1 SGHAT and CDR2 FQNNGV. V was shortened by 5 bases and J by 4 bases, with 13 bases between the two germline ends. The CDR3 covers 14 residues. Here the CDR3 DNA reads TGTGCCAGCAGCCCGGGAGTACTGGCAGATACGCAGTATTTT. It specifies CASSPGVLADTQYF. Based on the CDR3 plus reference TRBV11-2 and TRBJ2-3, the full variable domain is EAGVAQSPRYKIIEKRQSVAFWCNPISGHATLYWYQQILGQGPKLLIQFQNNGVVDDSQLPKDRFSAERLKGVDSTLKIQPAKLEDSAVYLCASSPGVLADTQYFGPGTRLTVL.

The chain has TRBV29-1 and TRBJ1-2; no clear D. The V and J ends lost 3 bases and 7 bases respectively, with 3 bases between them. Germline V gene data show CDR1 as SQVTM and CDR2 as ANQGSEA. The CDR3 loop spans 9 amino acids. Here the CDR3 reads CSVDSGYTF. DNA for the CDR3: TGCAGCGTTGATAGTGGCTACACCTTC.

Only a few counts were recorded for this clonotype. This sequence joins TRBV7-8 and TRBJ2-2; D is perhaps TRBD1 (5 bases). CDR1 is SGHVS and CDR2 is FQNEAQ in the germline V gene. The CDR3 length is 16 residues. V was trimmed by 5 bases and J by 3 bases, leaving 16 bases between them. The CDR3 spells CASSLQDTPDTGELFF. For the CDR3, the DNA is TGTGCCAGCAGCCTCCAGGACACCCCGGACACCGGGGAGCTGTTTTTT. The variable domain in full, completed from reference TRBV7-8 and TRBJ2-2, reads GAGVSQSPRYKVAKRGQDVALRCDPISGHVSLFWYQQALGQGPEFLTYFQNEAQLDKSGLPSDRFFAERPEGSVSTLKIQRTQQEDSAVYLCASSLQDTPDTGELFFGEGSRLTVL.